This T cell receptor beta chain was recovered during a study of control samples from healthy donors and cancer patients. Trimming shortened V by 1 base and J by 3 bases, and 7 bases separated the two germline ends. Germline CDR1 reads SNHLY; CDR2 reads FYNNEI. The CDR3 loop spans 14 amino acids. Produced via immunoSEQ multiplex PCR; TCRdb's table is partial and in-frame only. Among over 85,000 clones listed, more than 75% were seen once. The chain recombines TRBV2 with TRBJ1-5; D gene unclear. This clonotype originated in a woman aged 60-75 years with lung cancer. The specimen sequenced was PBMCs. CDR3 sequence (DNA): TGTGCCAGCAGTGAAGACAACATCAATCAGCCCCAGCATTTT. Translation: CASSEDNINQPQHF. Supplemented by reference TRBV2 and TRBJ1-5, the full variable domain reads EPEVTQTPSHQVTQMGQEVILRCVPISNHLYFYWYRQILGQKVEFLVSFYNNEISEKSEIFDDQFSVERPDGSNFTLKIRSTKLEDSAMYFCASSEDNINQPQHFGDGTRLSIL.